The 11 T cell receptor beta chains reported below all come from one sample, sequenced in a study of T cell responses to AZD1222 COVID-19 vaccine. Only in-frame clones appear in the TCRdb table, and some are missing; sequencing was by immunoSEQ multiplex PCR. The repertoire holds over 70,000 clones, about 74% seen once, with about 26% in the top ten. The sequencing here drew on peripheral blood, taken 28 days after the second dose of the MenACWY control vaccine. The receptors derive from an adult who received the MenACWY meningococcal vaccine as a control.

This chain connects TRBV7-2 to TRBJ2-5; 12 bases match TRBD2. The CDR3 extends over 15 amino acids. With 5 bases clipped from V and 5 bases from J, the junction kept 6 bases outside the gene matches. Germline CDR1 SGHTA, CDR2 FQGNSA. The CDR3 DNA reads as TGTGCCAGCAGCCCACTAGCGGGGGGTAGGGAGACCCAGTACTTC. Translated: CASSPLAGGRETQYF. The entire variable domain, with the rest obtained from reference TRBV7-2 and TRBJ2-5, is as follows: GAGVSQSPSNKVTEKGKDVELRCDPISGHTALYWYRQSLGQGLEFLIYFQGNSAPDKSGLPSDRFSAERTGGSVSTLTIQRTQQEDSAVYLCASSPLAGGRETQYFGPGTRLLVL.

CDR3 protein: CASSEARAGEQFF. In DNA, the CDR3 is TGTGCCAGCAGTGAAGCGCGTGCCGGGGAGCAGTTCTTC. V usage is TRBV2 and J usage is TRBJ2-1; D remains unclear. The CDR3 is 13 residues long. Trimming took 0 bases from V and 10 from J, leaving 10 bases between them. CDR1 and CDR2 from the germline V gene are SNHLY and FYNNEI. Full variable domain (outside the CDR3, taken from reference TRBV2 and TRBJ2-1): EPEVTQTPSHQVTQMGQEVILRCVPISNHLYFYWYRQILGQKVEFLVSFYNNEISEKSEIFDDQFSVERPDGSNFTLKIRSTKLEDSAMYFCASSEARAGEQFFGPGTRLTVL.

J is TRBJ2-2 and V is TRBV3-1 (or the pseudogene TRBV3-2); TRBD2 is a possible D gene (6 bases). Germline V lookup: CDR1 LGHDT, CDR2 YNNKEL (reference sequence). The germline V and J ends were trimmed by 0 bases and 6 bases, with 14 bases remaining between them. There are 16 residues in the CDR3. The CDR3 DNA follows: TGTGCCAGCAGCCAAGAGGCGGGAATTGCCTCCGGGGAGCTGTTTTTT. Encoded protein: CASSQEAGIASGELFF.

The genes are TRBV19 and TRBJ1-1, with unresolved D. Per the germline V gene, CDR1 is LNHDA and CDR2 is SQIVND (reference sequence). The CDR3 is 15 residues long. Deletions cut 7 bases from V and 0 bases from J, with 15 bases between. The CDR3 nucleotides read TGTGCCAGTAATCATATAGGCGACCTGAACACTGAAGCTTTCTTT. Translating gives CASNHIGDLNTEAFF.

The chain recombines TRBV3-1 (or the pseudogene TRBV3-2) with TRBJ1-6; D uncertain. Trimming stripped 2 bases from V and 9 bases from J, with 11 bases between. The CDR3 loop spans 14 amino acids. The V gene's germline CDR1 is LGHDT and CDR2 YNNKEL (reference sequence). CDR3: CASSQSMSSSPLHF. In DNA form, the CDR3 reads TGTGCCAGCAGCCAATCCATGTCAAGTTCACCCCTCCACTTT.

This clone was observed once. The chain employs TRBV7-9 and TRBJ1-6; D ambiguous. CDR1 and CDR2 from the germline V gene are SEHNR and FQNEAQ (reference sequence). V shed 1 base and J shed 9 bases, with 10 bases lying between them. The CDR3 length is 14 residues. DNA of the CDR3: TGTGCCAGCAGCTTAGAAGCCGAGTCTTCACCCCTCCACTTT. The encoded protein is CASSLEAESSPLHF.

The gene calls are TRBV30 and TRBJ2-1; D gene ambiguous. CDR3 size: 11 residues. The germline V gene encodes CDR1 GTSNPN and CDR2 SVGIG (reference sequence). V was clipped by 0 bases and J by 9 bases, with 6 bases between them. The CDR3 sequence: CAWSVQFEQFF. Here the CDR3 DNA reads TGTGCCTGGAGTGTCCAGTTTGAGCAGTTCTTC.

This chain connects TRBV18 to TRBJ2-5; TRBD2 agrees at 8 bases. Germline assignment: CDR1 KGHSH and CDR2 LQKENI. V trimming: 6 bases; J trimming: 1 base; junction bases outside the gene matches: 4. CDR3 length: 14 amino acids. CDR3 nucleotide sequence: TGTGCCAGCTCCCCCGGGAGGGGCCAAGAGACCCAGTACTTC. This translates into CASSPGRGQETQYF.

The chain is built from TRBV7-2 and TRBJ2-1, with D unclear. Germline CDR1 reads SGHTA; CDR2 reads FQGNSA. CDR3 size: 13 residues. V lost 1 base, J lost 7 bases, and 8 bases lay in between. DNA for the CDR3: TGTGCCAGCAGCTTAGTCGACTTGAATGAGCAGTTCTTC. Its translation: CASSLVDLNEQFF.

The chain recombines TRBV5-1 with TRBJ1-2, with TRBD1 matching over 7 bases. The germline CDR1 and CDR2 sequences are SGHRS and YFSETQ. With V trimmed by 5 bases and J by 9 bases, 10 bases remained unmatched. The CDR3 loop spans 13 amino acids. CDR3 residues: CASRRGGEDRYTF. In nucleotides, the CDR3 is TGCGCCAGCAGACGAGGGGGCGAGGACCGCTACACCTTC.

This sequence joins TRBV6-5 and TRBJ1-2; D is perhaps TRBD1 (5 bases). CDR3 length: 14 residues. Germline V gives CDR1 MNHEY, CDR2 SVGAGI. Trimming took off 8 bases at V and 8 bases at J, with 21 bases between the two ends. The CDR3 DNA reads as TGTGCCAGCCTTAAAGGGGACTCGGCAGGCGGCTACACCTTC. It yields the protein CASLKGDSAGGYTF.